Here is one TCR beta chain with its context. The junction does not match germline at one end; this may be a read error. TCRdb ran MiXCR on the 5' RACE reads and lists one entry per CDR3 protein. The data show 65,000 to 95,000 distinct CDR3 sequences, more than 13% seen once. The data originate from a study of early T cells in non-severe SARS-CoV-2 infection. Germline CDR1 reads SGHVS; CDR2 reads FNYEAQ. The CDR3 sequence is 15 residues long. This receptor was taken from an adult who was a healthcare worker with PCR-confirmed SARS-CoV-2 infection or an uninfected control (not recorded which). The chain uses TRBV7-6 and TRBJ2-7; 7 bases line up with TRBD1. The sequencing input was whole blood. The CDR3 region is CANSTSGTAAYEQYF. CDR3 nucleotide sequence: TGTGCCAACAGCACATCCGGGACAGCGGCCTACGAGCAGTACTTC.